What follows describes a single TCR beta chain. The antigen is undetermined. This CDR3 contains 15 residues. V shed 6 bases and J 7 bases; nucleotides not matched to a gene: 8. Germline CDR1 SNHLY, CDR2 FYNNEI. The study sequenced cultured CD4+ T cell DNA using the Oncomine TCR Beta short-read assay. TCRdb independently ran MiXCR on the PCR reads; one entry per CDR3 protein. The sample lists fewer than 20,000 distinct CDR3 sequences; roughly two fifths were seen once. This record comes from a study of vaccination and CD4 T cells after COVID-19. Treatment in this sample: 10-day PBMC culture with coronavirus spike peptide pools or control peptides (ViraFEST assay). IL-2 at around 10 IU/ml and peptide pools at roughly 10 ug/ml were added to PBMCs cultured at approximately 2 million per well. Half of the medium was exchanged for fresh IL-2 medium, first on day 3 and then on day 7.

Sample: CD4+ T cells from blood, cultured in vitro, taken before SARS-CoV-2 vaccination. The source of this sequence is a human donor who had recovered from COVID-19. The chain carries TRBV2 and TRBJ1-6; 8 bases map to TRBD1. The CDR3 loop reads CASRGVTGGNSPLHF. CDR3 DNA: TGTGCCAGCAGAGGGGTCACAGGGGGGAATTCACCCCTCCACTTT.